Each of the 17 T cell receptor beta chains below was sequenced from the same sample in a study of tumor-infiltrating lymphocytes in oesophageal squamous cell carcinoma. Each CDR3 protein is one row after TCRdb ran MiXCR on the PCR reads. The table includes about 13,000 distinct CDR3 sequences, about half detected once. The sample consisted of blood. The source of these receptors is a female donor with esophageal squamous cell carcinoma.

V is TRBV7-2 and J is TRBJ2-7; TRBD1 agrees at 7 bases. The J call may be faulty, since TRBJ1-2 better matches the DNA end. Germline CDR1 is SGHTA and CDR2 is FQGNSA. The CDR3 contains 13 residues. CDR3 sequence (DNA): TGTGCCAGCAGCTGGGACAGCCTCTATGGCTACACCTTC. It encodes CASSWDSLYGYTF.

The chain has TRBV7-6 and TRBJ2-1; unclear D gene. The CDR3 has 14 amino acids. Germline V gene lookup returns CDR1 SGHVS and CDR2 FNYEAQ. V lost 0 bases and J lost 2, with 5 bases in between. CDR3 region: CASSLAGTYNEQFF. CDR3 nucleotide sequence: TGTGCCAGCAGCTTAGCAGGGACCTACAATGAGCAGTTCTTC.

CDR3 region: CASGKERGSYNEQFF. In DNA form, the CDR3 reads TGTGCTAGTGGCAAGGAGCGGGGGAGCTACAATGAGCAGTTCTTC. The V gene is TRBV12-5, the J gene TRBJ2-5; 8 nucleotides agree with TRBD2. Judging by the DNA end, TRBJ2-1 fits better; the J call may be wrong. This CDR3 region has 15 residues. The germline V gene has CDR1 LGHNT and CDR2 FRNRAP.

The chain uses TRBV7-4 and TRBJ2-4, with D tentatively TRBD2 (5 bases). The germline V gene encodes CDR1 SGHVT and CDR2 SQSDAQ. Trimming left V 1 base short and J 15 bases short, with 19 bases between. This CDR3 is built from 14 residues. CDR3 nucleotides: TGTGCCAGCAGCTTAGGGCTAAACACCGGGGAGCTGTACTTC. This encodes CASSLGLNTGELYF.

V gene TRBV18 combines with J gene TRBJ2-4; 8 bases line up with TRBD2. The J call may be wrong; the DNA end is better matched by TRBJ2-7. From germline, CDR1 is KGHSH and CDR2 LQKENI. CDR3 size: 15 residues. The CDR3 sequence is CASSPSRAGDFEQYF. The CDR3 coding sequence is TGTGCCAGCTCACCGAGCCGAGCGGGAGACTTCGAGCAGTACTTC.

The CDR3 protein is CASSSEAGGRETQYF. CDR3 sequence (DNA): TGTGCCAGCAGTAGTGAAGCTGGGGGGAGAGAGACCCAGTACTTC. V and J are TRBV6-5 and TRBJ2-7; tentatively, D is TRBD2 (6 bases). Near its end, the DNA agrees better with TRBJ2-5, so the J call may be wrong. Germline values: CDR1 MNHEY, CDR2 SVGAGI. The CDR3 sequence is 15 residues long.

The sample holds many counts of this clonotype. The chain has TRBV4-1 and TRBJ1-2; TRBD1 aligns across 9 bases. This CDR3 spans 16 amino acids. Germline CDR1 and CDR2: MGHRA and YSYEKL. Losses at the gene ends were 0 bases for V and 4 bases for J; bases not matched to a gene: 6. The CDR3: CASSQDEGQGAYGYTF. CDR3 nucleotide sequence: TGCGCCAGCAGCCAAGACGAGGGACAGGGAGCCTATGGCTACACCTTC.

The V call is TRBV7-2, the J call TRBJ2-3; perhaps TRBD2 as D (6 bases). The CDR3 covers 16 residues. Germline CDR1 SGHTA, CDR2 FQGNSA. V gave up 3 bases and J gave up 0 bases, with 13 bases separating them. CDR3 protein: CASSLAGRGSTDTQYF. As DNA, the CDR3 is TGTGCCAGCAGCTTGGCGGGGCGAGGTAGCACAGATACGCAGTATTTT.

This chain joins TRBV14 and TRBJ2-7; 10 nucleotides agree with TRBD1. The DNA end is a closer match to TRBJ2-1, so the J assignment may be wrong. CDR1 is SGHDN and CDR2 is FVKESK in the germline V gene. CDR3 size: 17 residues. CDR3 DNA sequence: TGTGCCAGCAGCCATTACACTCCAGGACAGGGGGTCTACGAGCAGTTCTTC. It yields the protein CASSHYTPGQGVYEQFF.

The rearrangement joins TRBV7-9 to TRBJ2-1; 9 bases align to TRBD2. Losses at the gene ends were 4 bases for V and 5 bases for J; bases not matched to a gene: 6. Germline V lookup: CDR1 SEHNR, CDR2 FQNEAQ (reference sequence). The CDR3 covers 15 residues. CDR3: CASSWGGGANNEQFF. For the CDR3, the DNA is TGTGCCAGCAGCTGGGGCGGGGGGGCTAACAATGAGCAGTTCTTC.

This clonotype was seen a few times. This is likely a read error, given that the CDR3 carries no conserved phenylalanine or tryptophan at its end. It is unclear where the CDR3 begins or ends on the DNA, so no DNA is shown, and the CDR3 is as TCRdb lists it. The genes are TRBV6-1 and TRBJ2-7; TRBD1, the table's D call, was not compared with the DNA. The CDR3 spans 16 amino acids, including both terminal residues. Germline CDR1 is MNHNS and CDR2 is SASEGT. The CDR3 region is CASSSQGKDYGYTFGS.

The gene calls are TRBV6-4 and TRBJ1-1, with D possibly matching TRBD1 (6 bases). With the DNA end fitting TRBJ2-2 better, the J assignment may be wrong. There are 14 residues in the CDR3. Per germline, CDR1 MRHNA and CDR2 SNTAGT. The CDR3 sequence: CASSWTGGSGELFF. The CDR3 coding sequence is TGTGCCAGCAGCTGGACTGGGGGCTCCGGGGAGCTGTTTTTT.

This chain connects TRBV6-6 to TRBJ2-1, with D unresolved. TRBJ2-5 matches the DNA end more closely, so the J call is doubtful. The CDR3 contains 12 residues. The V gene's germline CDR1 is MNHNY and CDR2 SVGAGI (reference sequence). For the CDR3, the DNA is TGTGCCAGCAGTTACGGACAAGAGACCCAGTACTTC. Translating it yields CASSYGQETQYF.

The chain employs TRBV7-9 and TRBJ2-3, with 11 positions matching TRBD2. Germline values: CDR1 SEHNR, CDR2 FQNEAQ (reference sequence). Unmatched junction bases numbered 10, after V lost 5 bases and J lost 0 bases. The CDR3 length is 18 residues. Here the CDR3 reads CASSRGASGRPSTDTQYF. Here the CDR3 DNA reads TGTGCCAGCAGCCGTGGGGCTAGCGGGAGGCCTAGCACAGATACGCAGTATTTT.

The chain recombines TRBV27 with TRBJ2-7, with 10 bases fitting TRBD1. The CDR3 is 14 residues long. CDR1 MNHEY and CDR2 SMNVEV come from the germline V gene (reference sequence). J gave up 7 bases and V 6 bases, and 9 bases lay outside the gene matches. The CDR3 DNA follows: TGTGCCAGCAGAAGTGGGACAGGGGTGAATGAGCAGTACTTC. It specifies CASRSGTGVNEQYF.

Regarding this clonotype: A much more abundant neighbour one base away suggests this may be a read error. The rearrangement uses TRBV11-1 and TRBJ2-5; D might be TRBD2 (7 bases). The CDR3 length is 14 residues. V gave up 2 bases and J gave up 5 bases, with 12 bases separating them. Germline CDR1 is SGHAT and CDR2 is FQDESV (reference sequence). The CDR3 is CASSLRGAGETQYF. The CDR3 DNA follows: TGTGCCAGCAGCTTACGGGGGGCTGGGGAGACCCAGTACTTC.

About this clonotype: This is likely a read error, given that the CDR3 carries no conserved phenylalanine or tryptophan at its end. No DNA is shown, since the ends of the CDR3 on it are uncertain; the CDR3 is the one TCRdb lists. The J gene is TRBJ2-7, the V gene TRBV7-2. CDR1 SGHTA and CDR2 FQGNSA come from the germline V gene. With termini counted, the CDR3 has 14 amino acids. CDR3 in amino acids: CASSLGSNGYTFGS.